Sequencing of this T cell receptor beta chain was carried out in a study of shared clonotypes between healthy human individuals. Each replicate PCR on the sorted subsets used 200 to 250 ng DNA (around 30,000 T cell genomes). Some clones are missing from TCRdb's copy, which holds only in-frame ones; the method was immunoSEQ multiplex PCR. In the table there are around 2,000,000 clones, around 93% of which are singletons. Points from the study as a whole: Sharing across four donors was highest in naive CD4 (approximately 5%) and lowest in memory CD8 (approximately 0.4%). Unshared clonotypes carried lower generation probabilities than those common to all four donors. What naive subsets generally showed was a larger estimated richness than memory subsets showed.

Worth noting for this clone: The antigen is unknown.

Selected positively for CCR7 and CD45RO-negative, naive CD8 cells excluded terminally differentiated effector memory CD45RA+ cells. This receptor was identified in a man aged 18-30 years in good health. Some clones in this sample may be carry-over from other donors' samples. Sequencing used naive CD8+ T cells from PBMCs.

CDR3 DNA: TGTGCCAGCAGCCTAATGGGACTAGCGGGAGGAGGAGAGACCCAGTACTTC. Its protein is CASSLMGLAGGGETQYF. The V call is TRBV5-6, the J call TRBJ2-5, with 15 bases identical to TRBD2. The CDR3 covers 17 residues. Germline assignment: CDR1 SGHDT and CDR2 YYEEEE. Unmatched junction bases numbered 8, after V lost 4 bases and J lost 4 bases.